This is a list of T cell receptor beta chains from one sample in a study of control samples from healthy donors and cancer patients. Data came from immunoSEQ multiplex PCR; TCRdb stores just in-frame clones and leaves some out. Seen here are 150,000 or so clones, 90% to 95% observed once, and the top ten hold 5.8%. Sequencing was done on a sample of blood. Source of these receptors: a young man in good health. Both conserved end residues are part of each CDR3. A D gene is named only where the DNA matches it firmly. Clone size is shown for a subset of rows, as once, few, many or a class of expanded clone.

size: NA
D: NA
V: TRBV19
J: TRBJ1-1
CDR3: CASSIINVASTEAFF
DNA: TGTGCCAGTAGTATAATAAACGTCGCGTCCACTGAAGCTTTCTTT

size: NA
D: NA
V: TRBV5-1
J: TRBJ2-5
CDR3: CASSLGLQETQYF
DNA: TGCGCCAGCAGCTTGGGATTGCAAGAGACCCAGTACTTC

size: few
D: NA
V: TRBV6-5
J: TRBJ2-7
CDR3: CASSPGADPYEQYF
DNA: TGTGCCAGCAGCCCGGGGGCTGATCCCTACGAGCAGTACTTC

size: NA
D: NA
V: TRBV5-6
J: TRBJ2-7
CDR3: CASSLDHEQYF
DNA: TGTGCCAGCAGCTTGGATCACGAGCAGTACTTC

size: NA
D: TRBD1
V: TRBV28
J: TRBJ1-5
CDR3: CASSFIDREYQPQHF
DNA: TGTGCCAGCAGTTTCATAGACAGGGAGTATCAGCCCCAGCATTTT

size: NA
D: NA
V: TRBV15
J: TRBJ1-2
CDR3: CATSRDRVRGPGYTF
DNA: TGTGCCACCAGCAGAGATCGGGTCCGGGGGCCTGGCTACACCTTC

size: NA
D: TRBD2
V: TRBV4-2
J: TRBJ2-1
CDR3: CASSQDARASGSRAYNEQFF
DNA: TGTGCCAGCAGCCAAGACGCTAGGGCTAGCGGGAGTAGGGCTTACAATGAGCAGTTCTTC

size: once
D: TRBD2
V: TRBV29-1
J: TRBJ2-2
CDR3: CSADLAGVGTGELFF
DNA: TGCAGCGCTGATCTAGCGGGAGTAGGGACCGGGGAGCTGTTTTTT

size: NA
D: NA
V: TRBV19
J: TRBJ2-1
CDR3: CASSIGGPIAFYNEQFF
DNA: TGTGCCAGTAGTATCGGGGGCCCGATTGCATTTTACAATGAGCAGTTCTTC

size: NA
D: NA
V: TRBV3-1/TRBV3-2
J: TRBJ2-7
CDR3: CASSQDPGSASHEQYF
DNA: TGTGCCAGCAGCCAAGATCCGGGCTCCGCATCCCACGAGCAGTACTTC

size: NA
D: NA
V: TRBV3-1/TRBV3-2
J: TRBJ1-1
CDR3: CASSQDRRNTEAFF
DNA: TGTGCCAGCAGCCAAGACAGACGGAACACTGAAGCTTTCTTT

size: NA
D: NA
V: TRBV13
J: TRBJ2-7
CDR3: CASSFRTASPAEQYF
DNA: TGTGCCAGCAGCTTCCGGACGGCCTCCCCCGCCGAGCAGTACTTC

size: NA
D: NA
V: TRBV4-1
J: TRBJ1-1
CDR3: CASSRNGLNTEAFF
DNA: TGCGCCAGCAGCCGGAATGGTCTTAACACTGAAGCTTTCTTT

size: once
D: NA
V: TRBV4-1
J: TRBJ2-1
CDR3: CASSQGPPGYEQFF
DNA: TGCGCCAGCAGCCAAGGTCCACCCGGATATGAGCAGTTCTTC

size: NA
D: NA
V: TRBV7-9
J: TRBJ2-2
CDR3: CASSLGPGANTGELFF
DNA: TGTGCCAGCAGCTTAGGGCCAGGGGCGAACACCGGGGAGCTGTTTTTT

size: NA
D: TRBD1
V: TRBV4-3
J: TRBJ2-5
CDR3: CASSPYGTGGRETQYF
DNA: TGCGCCAGCAGCCCATACGGGACAGGGGGCCGAGAGACCCAGTACTTC

size: NA
D: NA
V: TRBV25-1
J: TRBJ1-5
CDR3: CASSDSSRPQHF
DNA: TGTGCCAGCAGTGACAGCTCCCGACCCCAGCATTTT

size: NA
D: TRBD1
V: TRBV28
J: TRBJ2-7
CDR3: CASSLTGQGILGYEQYF
DNA: TGTGCCAGCAGTTTAACGGGACAGGGAATTCTGGGGTACGAGCAGTACTTC

size: NA
D: NA
V: TRBV11-2
J: TRBJ1-1
CDR3: CASSLDLRGTEAFF
DNA: TGTGCCAGCAGCTTAGATCTAAGGGGTACTGAAGCTTTCTTT

size: NA
D: NA
V: TRBV5-1
J: TRBJ1-3
CDR3: CASSWMGASSGNTIYF
DNA: TGCGCCAGCAGCTGGATGGGCGCTTCCTCTGGAAACACCATATATTTT

size: once
D: TRBD1
V: TRBV6-5
J: TRBJ2-1
CDR3: CASGTGGYNEQFF
DNA: TGTGCCAGTGGGACAGGGGGGTACAATGAGCAGTTCTTC

size: NA
D: TRBD2
V: TRBV19
J: TRBJ2-7
CDR3: CARGPGLAGEQYF
DNA: TGTGCCAGAGGACCGGGACTAGCGGGCGAGCAGTACTTC

size: NA
D: NA
V: TRBV6-2/TRBV6-3
J: TRBJ2-7
CDR3: CASGPPSYEQYF
DNA: TGTGCCAGCGGCCCCCCCTCTTACGAGCAGTACTTC

size: NA
D: TRBD1
V: TRBV20-1
J: TRBJ1-6
CDR3: CSASALSTGAFRDSPLHF
DNA: TGCAGTGCTAGTGCTCTATCTACAGGGGCTTTTAGGGATTCACCCCTCCACTTT

size: NA
D: NA
V: TRBV6-1
J: TRBJ1-3
CDR3: CASSEEQGGVNTIYF
DNA: TGTGCCAGCAGTGAAGAACAGGGAGGTGTAAACACCATATATTTT

size: NA
D: NA
V: TRBV7-7
J: TRBJ2-2
CDR3: CASSLGLRGNTGELFF
DNA: TGTGCTAGCAGCTTAGGTCTCCGGGGGAACACCGGGGAGCTGTTTTTT

size: NA
D: NA
V: TRBV2
J: TRBJ1-4
CDR3: CASNLEAEKLFF
DNA: TGTGCCAGCAACCTTGAGGCTGAAAAACTGTTTTTT

size: NA
D: NA
V: TRBV12-3/TRBV12-4
J: TRBJ2-3
CDR3: CASSPQGFGTQYF
DNA: TGTGCCAGCAGTCCACAGGGTTTCGGTACGCAGTATTTT

size: NA
D: TRBD1
V: TRBV4-2
J: TRBJ2-1
CDR3: CASSQGQGRVASYNEQFF
DNA: TGTGCCAGCAGCCAGGGACAGGGCAGGGTCGCCTCCTACAATGAGCAGTTCTTC

size: once
D: TRBD1
V: TRBV5-6
J: TRBJ1-1
CDR3: CASSFGTDRGTEAFF
DNA: TGTGCCAGCAGCTTCGGGACAGACAGGGGCACTGAAGCTTTCTTT

size: NA
D: NA
V: TRBV19
J: TRBJ1-5
CDR3: CASNFNSNQPQHF
DNA: TGTGCCAGTAATTTCAATAGCAATCAGCCCCAGCATTTT

size: NA
D: NA
V: TRBV7-9
J: TRBJ2-7
CDR3: CASSLGGIEQYF
DNA: TGTGCCAGCAGCTTGGGGGGTATTGAGCAGTACTTC

size: NA
D: NA
V: TRBV5-4
J: TRBJ2-1
CDR3: CASSSVAINEQFF
DNA: TGTGCCAGCAGCTCTGTAGCTATCAATGAGCAGTTCTTC

size: NA
D: NA
V: TRBV24-1
J: TRBJ1-2
CDR3: CATRGQNNYGYTF
DNA: TGTGCCACCAGGGGGCAAAATAACTATGGCTACACCTTC

size: NA
D: NA
V: TRBV5-8
J: TRBJ2-3
CDR3: CASSRIIVGTDTQYF
DNA: TGTGCCAGCAGCCGGATAATAGTGGGCACAGATACGCAGTATTTT

size: NA
D: NA
V: TRBV7-9
J: TRBJ2-7
CDR3: CASSLGVPASEQYF
DNA: TGTGCCAGCAGCTTAGGAGTCCCGGCTTCCGAGCAGTACTTC

size: NA
D: TRBD2
V: TRBV2
J: TRBJ2-1
CDR3: CAILAGIPGLAGSENEQFF
DNA: TGTGCCATTCTCGCGGGGATTCCGGGACTAGCGGGATCCGAAAATGAGCAGTTCTTC

size: NA
D: NA
V: TRBV6-4
J: TRBJ2-7
CDR3: CASSDSVQDEYEQYF
DNA: TGTGCCAGCAGTGACTCAGTTCAAGATGAGTACGAGCAGTACTTC

size: NA
D: NA
V: TRBV6-1
J: TRBJ1-5
CDR3: CASSEDGRGWGNQPQHF
DNA: TGTGCCAGCAGTGAAGACGGGAGGGGCTGGGGCAATCAGCCCCAGCATTTT

size: NA
D: NA
V: TRBV9
J: TRBJ2-1
CDR3: CASSLTGVEQFF
DNA: TGTGCCAGCAGCCTAACAGGTGTCGAGCAGTTCTTC

size: NA
D: NA
V: TRBV5-1
J: TRBJ1-4
CDR3: CASSRIEAGGDEKLFF
DNA: TGCGCCAGCAGCCGAATTGAGGCGGGGGGTGATGAAAAACTGTTTTTT

size: NA
D: NA
V: TRBV5-6
J: TRBJ1-6
CDR3: CASSLTPAYNSPLHF
DNA: TGTGCCAGCAGCTTGACGCCGGCCTATAATTCACCCCTCCACTTT

size: NA
D: NA
V: TRBV10-1
J: TRBJ2-3
CDR3: CASSERGASSTDTQYF
DNA: TGCGCCAGCAGTGAACGGGGGGCGTCATCCACAGATACGCAGTATTTT

size: NA
D: NA
V: TRBV30
J: TRBJ1-2
CDR3: CAWSTPPSGRTYYGYTF
DNA: TGTGCCTGGAGTACCCCCCCATCGGGCAGAACTTACTATGGCTACACCTTC

size: NA
D: TRBD2
V: TRBV7-9
J: TRBJ2-1
CDR3: CASSSSGGPLGEQFF
DNA: TGTGCCAGCAGCTCTTCGGGAGGGCCTTTGGGTGAGCAGTTCTTC

size: NA
D: TRBD1
V: TRBV27
J: TRBJ1-3
CDR3: CASSNRGSGNTIYF
DNA: TGTGCCAGCAGTAACAGGGGCTCTGGAAACACCATATATTTT

size: NA
D: TRBD1
V: TRBV18
J: TRBJ2-1
CDR3: CASSPTGGDLRLHNEQFF
DNA: TGTGCCAGCTCACCGACAGGGGGCGATTTACGACTACACAATGAGCAGTTCTTC

size: NA
D: NA
V: TRBV12-3/TRBV12-4
J: TRBJ2-3
CDR3: CASLVRDTQYF
DNA: TGTGCCAGCCTGGTCCGGGATACGCAGTATTTT

size: NA
D: TRBD1
V: TRBV3-1/TRBV3-2
J: TRBJ1-4
CDR3: CASSQDYRGRGATNEKLFF
DNA: TGTGCCAGCAGCCAAGACTACAGGGGGCGCGGGGCAACTAATGAAAAACTGTTTTTT

size: NA
D: TRBD1
V: TRBV27
J: TRBJ2-1
CDR3: CASSFRGGLLDNEQFF
DNA: TGTGCCAGCAGTTTCCGAGGGGGCCTCTTGGACAATGAGCAGTTCTTC

size: NA
D: TRBD1
V: TRBV27
J: TRBJ1-6
CDR3: CASSLLTGQREVVGAYNSPLHF
DNA: TGTGCCAGCAGTTTACTAACGGGACAGAGGGAAGTCGTGGGGGCCTATAATTCACCCCTCCACTTT

size: NA
D: NA
V: TRBV30
J: TRBJ2-5
CDR3: CAWSRKTIQETQYF
DNA: TGTGCCTGGTCCCGCAAAACTATCCAAGAGACCCAGTACTTC

size: NA
D: NA
V: TRBV29-1
J: TRBJ2-2
CDR3: CSASVTGELFF
DNA: TGCAGCGCTTCCGTCACCGGGGAGCTGTTTTTT

size: NA
D: TRBD1
V: TRBV30
J: TRBJ2-7
CDR3: CAWSVLQGAGEQYF
DNA: TGTGCCTGGAGCGTCCTACAGGGGGCGGGCGAGCAGTACTTC